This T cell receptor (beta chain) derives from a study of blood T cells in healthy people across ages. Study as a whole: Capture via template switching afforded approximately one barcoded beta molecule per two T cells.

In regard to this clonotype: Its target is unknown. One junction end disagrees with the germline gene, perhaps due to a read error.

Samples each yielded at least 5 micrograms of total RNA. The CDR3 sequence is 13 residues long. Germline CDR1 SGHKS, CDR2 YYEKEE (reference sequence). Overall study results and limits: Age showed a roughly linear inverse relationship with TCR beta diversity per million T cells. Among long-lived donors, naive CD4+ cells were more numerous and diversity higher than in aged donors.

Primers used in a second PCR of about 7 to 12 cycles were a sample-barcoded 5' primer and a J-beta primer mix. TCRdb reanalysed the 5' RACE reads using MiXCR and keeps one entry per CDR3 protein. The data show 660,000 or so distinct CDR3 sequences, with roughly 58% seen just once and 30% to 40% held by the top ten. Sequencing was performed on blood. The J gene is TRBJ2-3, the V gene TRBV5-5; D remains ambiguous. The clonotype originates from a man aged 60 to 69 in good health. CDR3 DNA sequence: TGTGCCGGCAGCTTTGGCCCCACAGATACGCAGTATTTT. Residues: CAGSFGPTDTQYF.